The 30 T cell receptor beta chains listed next were all sequenced from one sample in a study of cytomegalovirus exposure and HLA in healthy donors. Sequencing was performed with immunoSEQ multiplex PCR; in TCRdb, only in-frame clones are kept and a portion is missing. Of 150,000 to 200,000 clones listed, about four fifths are singletons. The sequencing sample was made of PBMCs. Receptors originate from a young man in good health and CMV-seropositive.

This clone has a count of ten or more. The chain has TRBV6-1 and TRBJ2-3; 7 positions agree with TRBD2. Germline CDR1 is MNHNS and CDR2 is SASEGT. The CDR3 contains 16 residues. V shed 0 bases, J shed 2 bases, and the junction held 5 bases outside the gene matches. CDR3 sequence: CASSEADGRPTDTQYF. CDR3 in DNA: TGTGCCAGCAGTGAAGCTGACGGGAGGCCCACAGATACGCAGTATTTT.

This sequence joins TRBV18 and TRBJ1-2, with D unresolved. The CDR3 spans 16 residues. Per the germline V gene, CDR1 is KGHSH and CDR2 is LQKENI. V was clipped by 2 bases and J by 4 bases, with 17 bases between them. The CDR3 sequence: CASSPSEGTIGYGYTF. The CDR3 coding sequence is TGTGCCAGCTCACCATCTGAGGGAACAATTGGCTATGGCTACACCTTC.

This chain connects TRBV18 to TRBJ2-1, with 8 positions matching TRBD2. This CDR3 spans 15 amino acids. Germline CDR1 and CDR2: KGHSH and LQKENI. The J segment lost 6 bases and the V segment lost 2 bases, leaving 6 bases of the junction unmatched. The CDR3 DNA sequence: TGTGCCAGCTCACCAGGGGTAGCGGGACGCAATGAGCAGTTCTTC. Amino acid sequence: CASSPGVAGRNEQFF.

The chain is built from TRBV5-1 and TRBJ2-3; 7 nucleotides agree with TRBD1. This CDR3 comprises 15 residues. Trimming at V came to 3 bases and at J to 1 base, leaving 5 bases not matched to a gene. Germline V gives CDR1 SGHRS, CDR2 YFSETQ. The CDR3 spells CASSWGQTRTDTQYF. The DNA of the CDR3 is TGCGCCAGCAGCTGGGGACAGACTCGCACAGATACGCAGTATTTT.

This clone was observed a single time. V usage is TRBV7-9 and J usage is TRBJ2-7; 12 bases are shared with TRBD1. The V segment lost 0 bases and the J segment 6 bases; nucleotides outside the gene matches: 3. Germline lookup yields CDR1 SEHNR and CDR2 FQNEAQ (reference sequence). CDR3 length equals 15 residues. The CDR3 coding sequence is TGTGCCAGCAGCTTAGCCGGGACAGGGGGCGGCGAGCAGTACTTC. The encoded protein is CASSLAGTGGGEQYF.

This chain joins TRBV6-5 and TRBJ2-7, with D perhaps TRBD1 (6 bases). The CDR3 is made up of 15 amino acids. Trimming took off 5 bases at V and 3 bases at J, with 17 bases between the two ends. Germline-derived CDR1 and CDR2 are MNHEY and SVGAGI. CDR3 bases: TGTGCCAGCAGTCCTTATAAACCGGACAGCTACGAGCAGTACTTC. It codes for CASSPYKPDSYEQYF.

The V and J genes are TRBV9 and TRBJ2-3; D gene ambiguous. The CDR3 runs to 15 residues. V gave up 1 base and J gave up 2 bases, with 11 bases separating them. Germline CDR1 reads SGDLS; CDR2 reads YYNGEE. The CDR3 loop reads CASSVSPEATDTQYF. CDR3 DNA: TGTGCCAGCAGCGTATCCCCCGAGGCCACAGATACGCAGTATTTT.

A few counts support this clone. The chain is built from TRBV9 and TRBJ2-2; D remains unclear. Trimming removed 4 bases at V and 6 bases at J, with 13 bases between. CDR1 and CDR2 from the germline V gene are SGDLS and YYNGEE. The CDR3 runs 14 residues. The CDR3 spells CASSPRPIAGELFF. DNA for the CDR3: TGTGCCAGCAGCCCGCGGCCCATCGCCGGGGAGCTGTTTTTT.

The chain carries TRBV7-9 and TRBJ1-1, with a possible D match to TRBD1 (6 bases). Germline V gene lookup returns CDR1 SEHNR and CDR2 FQNEAQ (reference sequence). CDR3 length equals 15 residues. Trimming pared 5 bases from V and 5 bases from J, leaving 18 bases between. This chain's CDR3 is CASSPAGRGYTEAFF. In DNA, the CDR3 is TGTGCCAGCAGCCCGGCGGGGAGGGGGTATACTGAAGCTTTCTTT.

The V call is TRBV10-3, the J call TRBJ2-2; no definite D call. Germline V gene data show CDR1 as ENHRY and CDR2 as SYGVKD. The CDR3 runs to 14 residues. Trimming stripped 7 bases from V and 0 bases from J, with 9 bases between. In DNA, the CDR3 is TGTGCCATCAAGAACACAGCGAACACCGGGGAGCTGTTTTTT. It encodes CAIKNTANTGELFF.

V usage is TRBV4-3 and J usage is TRBJ1-5, with D possibly TRBD1 on 5 matching bases. The length of the CDR3 is 17 residues. Trimming removed 2 bases from V and 4 bases from J, with 18 bases in between. The germline CDR1 and CDR2 sequences are LGHNA and YSLEER. CDR3 coding DNA: TGCGCCAGCAGCCAACCGCCGGGACTTTGCATAAATCAGCCCCAGCATTTT. Residues: CASSQPPGLCINQPQHF.

The rearrangement joins TRBV27 to TRBJ1-4; D call uncertain. This CDR3 comprises 14 residues. Germline CDR1 and CDR2: MNHEY and SMNVEV (reference sequence). Trimming pared 6 bases from V and 0 bases from J, leaving 8 bases between. The CDR3, as DNA: TGTGCCAGCAGCCGTCAGGCAACTAATGAAAAACTGTTTTTT. This translates into CASSRQATNEKLFF.

The chain uses TRBV4-1 and TRBJ2-7, with 8 bases identical to TRBD2. In germline, CDR1 is MGHRA, CDR2 YSYEKL. CDR3 length: 16 amino acids. V shed 5 bases and J 2 bases; nucleotides not matched to a gene: 11. The CDR3 DNA reads TGCGCCAGCAGCAGGGGGGCTAGCGGGCCTACCTACGAGCAGTACTTC. It translates to CASSRGASGPTYEQYF.

This rearrangement joins TRBV28 to TRBJ1-3; tentatively, D is TRBD1 (5 bases). CDR1 MDHEN and CDR2 SYDVKM come from the germline V gene. This CDR3 comprises 17 residues. V was pared by 4 bases and J by 0 bases, with 16 bases between. The CDR3 loop is CASSWLIQGSSGNTIYF. The CDR3 DNA reads TGTGCCAGCAGTTGGCTTATTCAGGGATCCTCTGGAAACACCATATATTTT.

The gene calls are TRBV27 and TRBJ1-1; no clear D. Trimming pared 5 bases from V and 3 bases from J, leaving 22 bases between. Germline values: CDR1 MNHEY, CDR2 SMNVEV (reference sequence). There are 17 residues in the CDR3. In DNA, the CDR3 is TGTGCCAGCAGTCACTCGAGGGCATCAACCTTGGACACTGAAGCTTTCTTT. It specifies CASSHSRASTLDTEAFF.

V usage is TRBV30 and J usage is TRBJ1-3; possible D gene TRBD1, 5 bases. Germline V lookup: CDR1 GTSNPN, CDR2 SVGIG (reference sequence). Deletions cut 0 bases from V and 2 bases from J, with 14 bases between. The CDR3 spans 16 residues. The CDR3 sequence: CAWSVGAGRPGNTIYF. For the CDR3, the DNA is TGTGCCTGGAGTGTAGGGGCAGGAAGGCCTGGAAACACCATATATTTT.

This clone was seen more than once but under ten times. The chain has TRBV2 and TRBJ1-2; 9 bases fit TRBD1. Germline assignment: CDR1 SNHLY and CDR2 FYNNEI. The V and J ends lost 8 bases and 2 bases, in that order; junction bases with no gene match: 9. The CDR3 is made up of 15 amino acids. CDR3 region: CASSSGQGRNYGYTF. CDR3 nucleotides: TGTGCCAGCTCCTCGGGACAGGGAAGGAACTATGGCTACACCTTC.

The chain joins TRBV28 to TRBJ2-1, with TRBD2 matching over 9 bases. Germline-derived CDR1 and CDR2 are MDHEN and SYDVKM. The CDR3 totals 17 residues. The ends lost 2 bases at V and 9 bases at J; junction bases unmatched: 14. This CDR3 is CASSLIRLADYNGEQFF. In nucleotides, the CDR3 is TGTGCCAGCAGTTTAATCAGACTAGCGGACTATAATGGTGAGCAGTTCTTC.

This clone was counted between two and nine times. The chain carries TRBV11-3 and TRBJ2-7; tentative D call: TRBD1 (5 bases). V lost 1 base to trimming and J lost 2 bases, with 12 bases between them. Germline V gene lookup returns CDR1 SGHNT and CDR2 YENEEA. The CDR3 covers 15 residues. The CDR3 DNA reads as TGTGCCAGCAGCTTAGTTTTCCAGGGCCCCTACGAGCAGTACTTC. Translating it yields CASSLVFQGPYEQYF.

This clone was seen only a few times. The chain has TRBV28 and TRBJ1-5; 8 positions match TRBD1. V dropped 3 bases and J dropped 5; count of bases not matched to a gene: 6. This CDR3 spans 15 amino acids. Looked up from germline, CDR1 is MDHEN and CDR2 is SYDVKM. CDR3 in DNA: TGTGCCAGCAGTTTCGAGGCAGGGGGCCATCAGCCCCAGCATTTT. Translation gives CASSFEAGGHQPQHF.

The chain combines TRBV6-1 with TRBJ1-5; 8 bases fit TRBD1. Germline CDR1 reads MNHNS; CDR2 reads SASEGT. This CDR3 region has 14 residues. V was pared by 4 bases and J by 7 bases, with 6 bases of the junction left unmatched. CDR3 sequence (DNA): TGTGCCAGCAGTGTACAGGGGGATGAACAGCCCCAGCATTTT. It encodes CASSVQGDEQPQHF.

This rearrangement joins TRBV5-6 to TRBJ1-1, with D maybe TRBD1 (6 bases). CDR1 and CDR2 (germline): SGHDT, YYEEEE. This CDR3 comprises 14 residues. Trimming took 6 bases from V and 4 from J, leaving 16 bases between them. The CDR3 protein is CASNQDRGSTEAFF. DNA for the CDR3: TGTGCCAGCAACCAGGACAGAGGGAGCACTGAAGCTTTCTTT.

The chain recombines TRBV5-1 with TRBJ2-2; a possible D gene is TRBD1 (5 bases). The CDR3 sequence is 13 residues long. The V gene's germline CDR1 is SGHRS and CDR2 YFSETQ. V lost 4 bases and J lost 4, with 8 bases in between. Here the CDR3 reads CASSPTGTGELFF. The CDR3 coding sequence is TGCGCCAGCAGCCCAACAGGCACCGGGGAGCTGTTTTTT.

The rearrangement links TRBV2 to TRBJ2-2, with 8 bases that match TRBD1. The CDR3 length is 14 residues. Germline V lookup: CDR1 SNHLY, CDR2 FYNNEI. With 7 bases clipped from V and 2 bases from J, the junction kept 3 bases outside the gene matches. CDR3 nucleotides: TGTGCCAGCACTGGACAGGGCAACACCGGGGAGCTGTTTTTT. This sequence encodes CASTGQGNTGELFF.

This clone is categorized as medium-sized (0.01 to 0.1%). V is TRBV18 and J is TRBJ1-5; 7 positions match TRBD1. This CDR3 spans 15 amino acids. Germline V gives CDR1 KGHSH, CDR2 LQKENI. Losses at the gene ends were 5 bases for V and 8 bases for J; bases not matched to a gene: 12. CDR3 protein: CASSTRQGGKEPQHF. DNA for the CDR3: TGTGCCAGCTCAACCCGCCAAGGGGGCAAGGAGCCCCAGCATTTT.

This rearrangement joins TRBV28 to TRBJ2-7; 9 bases are a match to TRBD1. The ends lost 5 bases at V and 5 bases at J; junction bases unmatched: 10. The CDR3 is 15 residues long. From germline, CDR1 is MDHEN and CDR2 SYDVKM. As DNA, the CDR3 is TGTGCCAGCAGTCCGCCGGGACAGGGTACCCACGAGCAGTACTTC. This gives the protein CASSPPGQGTHEQYF.

This chain uses TRBV4-2 with TRBJ2-2, with 8 positions matching TRBD2. The trim removed 2 bases at V and 0 bases at J, leaving 2 bases unmatched. This CDR3 comprises 16 residues. CDR1 is LGHNA, CDR2 YNFKEQ, per germline. Here the CDR3 reads CASSQLGGANTGELFF. DNA of the CDR3: TGTGCCAGCAGCCAACTCGGGGGGGCGAACACCGGGGAGCTGTTTTTT.

This clone appeared a few times. The chain joins TRBV5-4 to TRBJ1-2; D call uncertain. Between the trimmed V and J ends, which lost 6 bases and 0 bases, there was a span of 15 bases. CDR1 is SGHNT, CDR2 YYREEE, per germline (reference sequence). The CDR3 extends over 15 amino acids. CDR3 loop: CASTIEAVPNYGYTF. The CDR3 DNA sequence: TGTGCCAGCACCATTGAAGCGGTACCTAACTATGGCTACACCTTC.

The chain links TRBV9 to TRBJ2-1, with 12 bases that match TRBD2. The CDR3 covers 15 residues. Germline CDR1 SGDLS, CDR2 YYNGEE. V dropped 7 bases and J dropped 8; count of bases not matched to a gene: 10. CDR3: CASARRLAGEDEQFF. For the CDR3, the DNA is TGTGCCAGCGCCCGCAGACTAGCGGGAGAGGATGAGCAGTTCTTC. The variable domain in full, with the rest retrieved from reference TRBV9 and TRBJ2-1, is DSGVTQTPKHLITATGQRVTLRCSPRSGDLSVYWYQQSLDQGLQFLIQYYNGEERAKGNILERFSAQQFPDLHSELNLSSLELGDSALYFCASARRLAGEDEQFFGPGTRLTVL.

This clone has just one count. The chain has TRBV9 and TRBJ2-2, with 7 positions matching TRBD2. V shed 4 bases, J shed 7 bases, and the junction held 7 bases outside the gene matches. The CDR3 contains 14 residues. Germline lookup yields CDR1 SGDLS and CDR2 YYNGEE. This CDR3 is CASSPGGGVGELFF. The CDR3 DNA reads as TGTGCCAGCAGCCCGGGAGGAGGGGTCGGGGAGCTGTTTTTT.